These 13 T cell receptor beta chains were sequenced from one sample in a study of T-cell memory formation after mild COVID-19 listed by TCRdb under 2021. Receptors were amplified or captured by 5' RACE. TCRdb names Illumina NovaSeq 6000 as the instrument used. Using fastp at Q25 and MiXCR, TCRdb reprocessed the public reads and kept productive beta chains. Merged by CDR3 protein, the rows form single entries marked with the most common genes and DNA. Within this sample are 350,000 to 500,000 distinct CDR3 sequences, with roughly 17% of them counted one time only. The ten largest account for roughly 21% of the sample. Specimen: PBMCs or a T cell subset sorted from them (not recorded which). Source of these receptors: a man younger than 30 who had mild COVID-19 (a few samples of this study predate the infection). The sample titles of this study are shuffled in the database, so cell type and time point are left out; the donor was told from shared clones.

This clonotype has a handful of counts. This chain uses TRBV5-1 with TRBJ2-3, with 12 bases lining up with TRBD2. The length of the CDR3 is 17 residues. Germline V gives CDR1 SGHRS, CDR2 YFSETQ. J lost 4 bases, V lost 3 bases, and 9 bases had no gene match. CDR3 in amino acids: CASSSGPLAGGPDTQYF. The CDR3 bases are TGCGCCAGCAGCTCCGGCCCGCTAGCGGGGGGGCCAGATACGCAGTATTTT.

V usage is TRBV20-1 and J usage is TRBJ2-1; 9 bases line up with TRBD2. This CDR3 is 16 amino acids long. From germline, CDR1 is DFQATT and CDR2 SNEGSKA (reference sequence). The CDR3 nucleotides are TGCAGCGCCTCGAGAGGGCGGGGGGGCGCGACCCATGAGCAGTTCTTC. It translates to CSASRGRGGATHEQFF.

The V gene is TRBV27, the J gene TRBJ2-2; 9 nucleotides agree with TRBD1. Trimming cost V 5 bases and J 6 bases; bases outside gene matches: 7. CDR1 is MNHEY, CDR2 SMNVEV, per germline (reference sequence). This CDR3 has 15 residues. CDR3 bases: TGTGCCAGCAGTGTCCGGGACAGGGACGCCGGGGAGCTGTTTTTT. Protein: CASSVRDRDAGELFF.

The gene calls are TRBV6-2 or TRBV6-3 and TRBJ2-7, with D possibly being TRBD2 (5 bases). Germline V gives CDR1 MNHEY, CDR2 SVGEGT. The CDR3 totals 13 residues. V was trimmed by 0 bases and J by 6 bases, leaving 9 bases between them. The CDR3 loop is CASSYSPGFEQYV. DNA for the CDR3: TGTGCCAGCAGTTACTCCCCGGGGTTCGAGCAGTACGTC.

The V gene is TRBV28, the J gene TRBJ2-5; unclear D gene. CDR3 length: 15 amino acids. Germline V gene data show CDR1 as MDHEN and CDR2 as SYDVKM. V lost 7 bases and J 5 bases, leaving 20 bases between the germline ends. The CDR3 region is CASINLGSGDETQYF. The CDR3 nucleotides are TGTGCCAGCATTAATTTGGGATCGGGTGATGAGACCCAGTACTTC.

The chain is built from TRBV20-1 and TRBJ2-2, with D maybe TRBD2 (6 bases). V lost 5 bases, J lost 1 base, and 14 bases lay in between. The CDR3 contains 15 residues. Germline assignment: CDR1 DFQATT and CDR2 SNEGSKA (reference sequence). The CDR3 coding sequence is TGCAGTGCTGTTCAGGGAGCGGGGAACACCGGGGAGCTGTTTTTT. Protein sequence: CSAVQGAGNTGELFF.

This rearrangement joins TRBV3-1 to TRBJ1-5; no clear D gene. From germline, CDR1 is LGHDT and CDR2 YNNKEL (reference sequence). This CDR3 is built from 14 residues. V lost 1 base, J lost 1 base, and 5 bases lay in between. The chain's CDR3 is CASSQVGSNQPQHF. The CDR3 nucleotides are TGTGCCAGCAGCCAAGTGGGAAGCAATCAGCCCCAGCATTTT. Full variable domain (remainder filled in from reference TRBV3-1 and TRBJ1-5): DTAVSQTPKYLVTQMGNDKSIKCEQNLGHDTMYWYKQDSKKFLKIMFSYNNKELIINETVPNRFSPKSPDKAHLNLHINSLELGDSAVYFCASSQVGSNQPQHFGDGTRLSIL.

The V call is TRBV21-1, the J call TRBJ2-2; TRBD1, the table's D call, was not compared with the DNA. TRBV21-1 is a pseudogene. CDR3 length: 18 residues. CDR3 in amino acids: CASSLLLQGAPNTGELFF. The CDR3 DNA follows: TGTGCCAGCAGTCTTCTGTTACAGGGGGCCCCCAACACCGGGGAGCTGTTTTTT.

This chain uses TRBV15 with TRBJ1-5, with 8 bases fitting TRBD1. The CDR3 contains 13 residues. CDR1 is LNHNV and CDR2 is YYDKDF in the germline V gene (reference sequence). Unmatched junction bases numbered 2, after V lost 3 bases and J lost 7 bases. The CDR3 region has the DNA TGTGCCACCAGCAGCAGGGGGCAACAGCCCCAGCATTTT. Translated: CATSSRGQQPQHF.

This chain connects TRBV20-1 to TRBJ1-5, with D perhaps matching TRBD1 (6 bases). The V end lost 0 bases, the J end lost 7 bases, and 10 bases lay between the germline ends. Germline V gene sequence: CDR1 DFQATT, CDR2 SNEGSKA (reference sequence). The CDR3 runs 13 residues. CDR3 DNA: TGCAGTGCTAGAGATCCAGGGGCCCAGCCCCAGCATTTT. It translates to CSARDPGAQPQHF.

The V gene is TRBV7-9, the J gene TRBJ2-3; D is perhaps TRBD1 or TRBD2 (5 bases each). The CDR3 totals 16 residues. With 5 bases removed from V and 5 bases from J, the gap between germline ends came to 20 bases. Germline CDR1 SEHNR, CDR2 FQNEAQ (reference sequence). The CDR3 region has the DNA TGTGCCAGCAGCACCCTCCCGGGGTCCCAGGGAGATACGCAGTATTTT. Encoded protein: CASSTLPGSQGDTQYF. The full variable domain, in which reference TRBV7-9 and TRBJ2-3 provide the parts outside the CDR3, is DTGVSQNPRHKITKRGQNVTFRCDPISEHNRLYWYRQTLGQGPEFLTYFQNEAQLEKSRLLSDRFSAERPKGSFSTLEIQRTEQGDSAMYLCASSTLPGSQGDTQYFGPGTRLTVL.

This clonotype was seen a handful of times. The chain couples TRBV4-1 to TRBJ1-2; possibly TRBD1 for D (5 bases). Germline assignment: CDR1 MGHRA and CDR2 YSYEKL. V was trimmed by 2 bases and J by 4 bases, leaving 14 bases between them. The CDR3 is 15 residues long. CDR3 DNA sequence: TGCGCCAGCAGCCAACTCAGGGAAGGATTCTATGGCTACACCTTC. It encodes CASSQLREGFYGYTF.

This clonotype was seen more than once but under ten times. The V and J genes are TRBV7-6 and TRBJ2-3; no reliable D call. V was shortened by 4 bases and J by 2 bases, with 16 bases between the two germline ends. CDR3 length: 16 amino acids. The V gene's germline CDR1 is SGHVS and CDR2 FNYEAQ. The CDR3 DNA is TGTGCCAGCAGCTCACCGACACTTGCCTCCACAGATACGCAGTATTTT. It specifies CASSSPTLASTDTQYF. Filled out from reference TRBV7-6 and TRBJ2-3, the complete variable domain reads GAGVSQSPRYKVTKRGQDVALRCDPISGHVSLYWYRQALGQGPEFLTYFNYEAQQDKSGLPNDRFSAERPEGSISTLTIQRTEQRDSAMYRCASSSPTLASTDTQYFGPGTRLTVL.